These T cell receptor beta chains were read from a single sample in a study of early T cells in non-severe SARS-CoV-2 infection. TCRdb independently ran MiXCR on the 5' RACE reads; one entry per CDR3 protein. This table holds approximately 66,000 distinct CDR3 sequences, around 13% found once. The sequenced material came from whole blood. Receptors originate from an adult who was a healthcare worker with PCR-confirmed SARS-CoV-2 infection or an uninfected control (not recorded which). CDR3s include the opening cysteine and the closing phenylalanine or tryptophan. Fields, in order: V gene, clone size, CDR3 length, J gene, D gene, CDR3 DNA, CDR3 protein. The D gene is left open where the match is weak. Rows may omit the clone size; those that give it use once, few, many or a size class.

>TRBV29-1|-|16|TRBJ2-1|TRBD2
TGCAGCGTTGTCCCCCCAGGGCGGGAGGGTTTCAATGAGCAGTTCTTC
CSVVPPGREGFNEQFF
>TRBV20-1|-|12|TRBJ2-4|-
TGCAGTGCTATCCCTAGCCAAAACATTCAGTACTTC
CSAIPSQNIQYF
>TRBV29-1|many|13|TRBJ1-5|TRBD1
TGCAGCGTAACAGGGGGCTTCAATCAGCCCCAGCATTTT
CSVTGGFNQPQHF
>TRBV19|many|16|TRBJ2-5|-
TGTGCCAGTACCCCTTGGACGGGGGCCGGGGTGGAGACCCAGTACTTC
CASTPWTGAGVETQYF
>TRBV6-6|many|14|TRBJ2-3|TRBD2
TGTGCCAGCAGTTGGGGAGGGGGCACAGATACGCAGTATTTT
CASSWGGGTDTQYF
>TRBV11-2|-|16|TRBJ1-6|-
TGTGCCAGCAGCTTTTTCCCAGGGAACCATAATTCACCCCTCCACTTT
CASSFFPGNHNSPLHF
>TRBV3-1|many|13|TRBJ2-7|-
TGTGCCAGCAGCCAAGAAACCTTTGGTGAGCAGTACTTC
CASSQETFGEQYF
>TRBV4-2|-|16|TRBJ2-2|TRBD1
TGTGCCAGCAAGCTCACCGGGACAGTGAACACCGGGGAGCTGTTTTTT
CASKLTGTVNTGELFF
>TRBV6-6|few|14|TRBJ1-4|-
TGTGCCAGCAGTCCGGGACGGAGTAATGAAAAACTGTTTTTT
CASSPGRSNEKLFF
>TRBV30|-|15|TRBJ2-7|-
TGTGCCTGGAGTTCTCTGCTCCCTCCTTCCTACGAGCAGTACTTC
CAWSSLLPPSYEQYF
>TRBV13|many|17|TRBJ1-1|-
TGTGCCAGCAGCTTAGAGCGGGGCATCAGAACGAACACTGAAGCTTTCTTT
CASSLERGIRTNTEAFF
>TRBV11-3|few|13|TRBJ2-1|-
TGTGCCAGCAGCTTAGACACCAACAATGAGCAGTTCTTC
CASSLDTNNEQFF
>TRBV6-2/TRBV6-3|few|13|TRBJ1-2|TRBD1
TGTGCCAGCGGACAGGGTGGTTACTATGGCTACACCTTC
CASGQGGYYGYTF
>TRBV2|many|13|TRBJ1-1|-
TGTGCCAGCAAACGTGGGAGAAACACTGAAGCTTTCTTT
CASKRGRNTEAFF
>TRBV6-6|few|17|TRBJ2-3|-
TGTGCCAGCAGTTACGGCATTGCGGGTCTGGGCACAGATACGCAGTATTTT
CASSYGIAGLGTDTQYF
>TRBV2|few|15|TRBJ1-1|-
TGTGCCAGCACCTTACGGACGTTCATGAACACTGAAGCTTTCTTT
CASTLRTFMNTEAFF
>TRBV28|-|14|TRBJ2-5|TRBD1
TGTGCCAGCAGTTCAAGGGACAGACAAGAGACCCAGTACTTC
CASSSRDRQETQYF
>TRBV6-4|few|14|TRBJ2-2|TRBD1
TGTGCCAGCAGTGACTCGACAGGGGGCGGGGAGCTGTTTTTT
CASSDSTGGGELFF
>TRBV7-9|-|16|TRBJ2-6|-
TGTGCCAGCAGCATGGACGCCCGCTCTGGGGCCAACGTCCTGACTTTC
CASSMDARSGANVLTF
>TRBV12-3/TRBV12-4|-|13|TRBJ2-7|-
TGTGCCAGCAGTTTAGGGTCCAGGGACGAGCAGTACTTC
CASSLGSRDEQYF
>TRBV19|many|16|TRBJ1-3|-
TGTGCCAGTAGTACCCACGGGACAAACTCTGGAAACACCATATATTTT
CASSTHGTNSGNTIYF
>TRBV6-6|few|15|TRBJ2-5|TRBD1
TGTGCCAGCAGACCACTGGACAGGGGGCATGAGACCCAGTACTTC
CASRPLDRGHETQYF
>TRBV6-1|-|16|TRBJ1-2|TRBD1
TGTGCCAGCAGTCCCCGGACAGGGGGAGACCCCTATGGCTACACCTTC
CASSPRTGGDPYGYTF
>TRBV5-1|many|13|TRBJ2-2|-
TGCGCCAGCAGCTTGGACAGCACCGGGGAGCTGTTTTTT
CASSLDSTGELFF
>TRBV5-6|few|17|TRBJ1-5|TRBD1
TGTGCCAGCAGCGGGGGACAGGGAGCTTATAGCAATCAGCCCCAGCATTTT
CASSGGQGAYSNQPQHF
>TRBV6-5|few|15|TRBJ2-2|-
TGTGCCAGCAGTCGAGGGGGGGTGAGCACCGGGGAGCTGTTTTTT
CASSRGGVSTGELFF
>TRBV2|many|14|TRBJ2-3|-
TGTGCCAGCACCAGCGACTACTACACAGATACGCAGTATTTT
CASTSDYYTDTQYF
>TRBV18|few|14|TRBJ2-2|-
TGTGCCAGCTCACCGATAGCCGACACCGGGGAGCTGTTTTTT
CASSPIADTGELFF
>TRBV4-1|many|17|TRBJ1-5|-
TGCGCCAGCAGCCAAGTCAATCGGGTTTATAGCAATCAGCCCCAGCATTTT
CASSQVNRVYSNQPQHF
>TRBV7-2|few|15|TRBJ2-1|-
TGTGCCAGCACCCTGGGGGGCTCTGGGTACAATGAGCAGTTCTTC
CASTLGGSGYNEQFF
>TRBV7-9|-|15|TRBJ1-2|TRBD1
TGTGCCAGCAGCCCCCGGGACAGGGGGGACTATGGCTACACCTTC
CASSPRDRGDYGYTF
>TRBV7-3|-|15|TRBJ2-7|-
TGTGCCAGCAGCATAACACCAGGGGCAGCCTACGAGCAGTACTTC
CASSITPGAAYEQYF
>TRBV7-9|-|14|TRBJ1-1|-
TGTGCCAGCAGCTTAGCAGGGACGAACACTGAAGCTTTCTTT
CASSLAGTNTEAFF
>TRBV18|-|13|TRBJ2-7|-
TGTGCCAGCTCACCACTTAGGGACGGCGAGCAGTACTTC
CASSPLRDGEQYF
>TRBV27|many|15|TRBJ2-3|-
TGTGCCAGCAGTTGGACAAGGGCAGACACAGATACGCAGTATTTT
CASSWTRADTDTQYF
>TRBV6-6|-|15|TRBJ2-7|TRBD1
TGTGCCAGCAGTTACTCCGAACAGGGGCCAGGAGAGCAGTACTTC
CASSYSEQGPGEQYF
>TRBV2|many|11|TRBJ2-2|-
TGTGCCAGCAGTGCTCCGGGGGAGCTGTTTTTT
CASSAPGELFF
>TRBV7-9|many|14|TRBJ1-6|TRBD1
TGTGCCAGCAGCTTACAGGGGGCGAATTCACCCCTCCACTTT
CASSLQGANSPLHF
>TRBV28|few|11|TRBJ2-7|-
TGTGCCAGCAGTTTAAGGGACGAGCAGTACTTC
CASSLRDEQYF
>TRBV9|-|15|TRBJ2-2|-
TGTGCCAGCAGCGTAAAGGGGGCGAACACCGGGGAGCTGTTTTTT
CASSVKGANTGELFF
>TRBV6-4|many|13|TRBJ2-1|-
TGTGCCAGCTCGGTCGGACTAAACAATGAGCAGTTCTTC
CASSVGLNNEQFF
>TRBV6-6|few|13|TRBJ2-1|-
TGTGCCAGCACGATCCCCCCGGGGTATGAGCAGTTCTTC
CASTIPPGYEQFF
>TRBV20-1|-|15|TRBJ2-1|TRBD2
TGCAGTGCTAGAACCTTGCGGGGGTCCCAGGATGAGCAGTTCTTC
CSARTLRGSQDEQFF
>TRBV7-2|medium-sized|14|TRBJ2-7|TRBD2
TGTGCCAGCAGCCCGGGGGGTCCAAAACACGAGCAGTACTTC
CASSPGGPKHEQYF
>TRBV7-2|many|13|TRBJ2-3|-
TGTGCCAGCAGCCCGAGAATTAGCGATACGCAGTATTTT
CASSPRISDTQYF
>TRBV6-4|-|14|TRBJ2-5|-
TGTGCCAGCATGGAGAGGGCCTCGCAAGAGACCCAGTACTTC
CASMERASQETQYF
>TRBV28|many|12|TRBJ2-7|-
TGTGCCAGCAGTCCCGACTCCTACGAGCAGTACTTC
CASSPDSYEQYF
>TRBV29-1|-|13|TRBJ2-1|TRBD1
TGCAGCGCTCGCCGGGACAGATACAATGAGCAGTTCTTC
CSARRDRYNEQFF
>TRBV20-1|-|13|TRBJ2-5|-
TGCAGTGCTAGGGTAGGGGCGGAGGAGACCCAGTACTTC
CSARVGAEETQYF
>TRBV15|many|14|TRBJ1-1|-
TGTGCCACCAGCAGAGATATACAAGGCACTGAAGCTTTCTTT
CATSRDIQGTEAFF
>TRBV5-1|many|15|TRBJ2-7|TRBD2
TGCGCCAGCAGTATGACTAGCGGGTACATGGACGAGCAGTACTTC
CASSMTSGYMDEQYF
>TRBV27|-|13|TRBJ1-1|-
TGTGCCAGCAGTCCGTTCGGGAACACTGAAGCTTTCTTT
CASSPFGNTEAFF
>TRBV5-1|few|14|TRBJ2-7|-
TGCGCCAGCAGCTCGCAAAAGGGGAGCTACGAGCAGTACTTC
CASSSQKGSYEQYF